Shown below are 27 T cell receptor beta chains from a single sample sequenced in a study of T cells in women clearing cervical HPV infection (dated by TCRdb to the late 2010s). The library came from the immunoSEQ multiplex PCR assay. Here the immuneACCESS table is served through TCRdb, limited to in-frame sequences with V and J called. Missing clones are a known gap in these copies; in checked studies unresolved V genes cover under half, and the rest lacks a known reason. The sample's own table lists tens of thousands of clones. Over 5.5% of the sample lies in the top ten. Sequenced material: blood buffy coat. These receptors originate from a woman between 18 and 70 years old with a cervical HPV16 infection that either progressed to CIN3+ or cleared (not recorded which).

With regard to this clone: Sequencing ends 3 residues short of the CDR3 end; the germline J gene provides the rest. The chain employs TRBV6-2 or TRBV6-3 and TRBJ2-3; 7 bases are shared with TRBD2. This CDR3 region has 14 residues. Germline values: CDR1 MNHEY, CDR2 SVGEGT. The CDR3 loop reads CATSFTQRGETQYF. The CDR3 DNA, read in part, is TGTGCCACCTCCTTCACTCAACGGGGGGAGACG.

Note on this clone: The CDR3 end is not reached by the read, which stops 3 residues before it; the germline J gene fills it in. The chain carries TRBV29-1 and TRBJ2-2, with 8 bases matching TRBD2. J gave up 5 bases and V 5 bases, and 13 bases lay outside the gene matches. The CDR3 runs to 16 residues. Germline V lookup: CDR1 SQVTM, CDR2 ANQGSEA. The CDR3 reads CSVSDPGGRWTGELFF. The CDR3 DNA, read in part, is TGCAGCGTTTCAGACCCCGGCGGGAGGTGGACCGGGGAG.

This CDR3 is CASTVTSGSVGGETQYF. The part of the CDR3 DNA that was read is TGTGCCAGCACCGTAACTAGCGGGAGTGTTGGAGGGGAGACC. The V and J genes are TRBV12-3 or TRBV12-4 and TRBJ2-5; 11 bases agree with TRBD2. The read terminates 3 residues before the CDR3 end, so the remaining end is supplied by the germline J gene. This CDR3 comprises 17 residues. The ends lost 7 bases at V and 5 bases at J; junction bases unmatched: 15.

As for this clone: The read gets to within 3 residues of the CDR3 end, and the germline J gene fills in the rest. This chain links TRBV7-9 with TRBJ2-5; D gene unclear. Trimming took 4 bases from V and 1 from J, leaving 13 bases between them. The V gene's germline CDR1 is SEHNR and CDR2 FQNEAQ (reference sequence). The CDR3 covers 15 residues. The CDR3 loop reads CASSSASDFQETQYF. The sequenced part of the CDR3 DNA is TGTGCCAGCAGCTCGGCGAGCGACTTCCAAGAGACC.

The CDR3 bases that were read are TGTGCCAGCAGCCAAGTGGAGGACTATCTCTACAATGAG. This codes for CASSQVEDYLYNE. The whole CDR3 sequence is CASSQVEDYLYNEQFF. The gene calls are TRBV14 and TRBJ2-1; weak D call: TRBD2 (6 bases). The DNA ends 3 residues before the CDR3 does, and the rest of the CDR3 is filled in from the germline J gene. Germline CDR1 SGHDN, CDR2 FVKESK. V was trimmed by 1 base and J by 3 bases, leaving 13 bases between them. This CDR3 region has 16 residues.

With respect to this clone: The read finishes 3 residues shy of the CDR3 end, and the germline J gene is used to complete it. The chain joins TRBV19 to TRBJ1-4; D might be TRBD1 (5 bases). Between the trimmed V and J ends, which lost 5 bases and 6 bases, there was a span of 13 bases. Germline-derived CDR1 and CDR2 are LNHDA and SQIVND (reference sequence). The CDR3 covers 14 residues. Partial CDR3 DNA: TGTGCCAGTAGTCCGGGGGGGGACGATGAAAAA. This encodes CASSPGGDDEK. The full CDR3 protein reads CASSPGGDDEKLFF.

Notes on this clone: The sequenced fragment ends 3 residues before the CDR3 boundary, so the rest is inferred from the germline J gene. The chain uses TRBV7-9 and TRBJ1-2; no definite D call. Germline CDR1 is SEHNR and CDR2 is FQNEAQ (reference sequence). This CDR3 region has 15 residues. The DNA read from the CDR3 is TGTGCCAGCAGCGCTACTAGCGGACCCACAGATACC. Translated: CASSATSGPTDT. The CDR3, in full, reads CASSATSGPTDTYTF.

As to this clone: The CDR3 extends 3 residues past the end of the read, so its final part is completed from the germline J gene. The chain joins TRBV19 to TRBJ1-2, with D maybe TRBD1 (5 bases). The germline V gene encodes CDR1 LNHDA and CDR2 SQIVND (reference sequence). This CDR3 has 14 amino acids. CDR3 bases read: TGTGCCAGTAGTATTGCGGCAGGGTCCCATGAC. Its protein is CASSIAAGSHD. The whole CDR3 is CASSIAAGSHDYTF.

As to this clone: Coverage ceases 3 residues before the CDR3 finishes, and the germline J gene fills in the end. The V call is TRBV19, the J call TRBJ1-2, with a weak D call TRBD1 (5 bases). V lost 3 bases and J lost 6, with 20 bases in between. The CDR3 is 16 amino acids. CDR1 and CDR2 (germline): LNHDA, SQIVND (reference sequence). The CDR3 bases that were read are TGTGCCAGTAGTATTAATCGGCAGGGCACCCCCAATGGC. It translates to CASSINRQGTPNG. The full CDR3 protein reads CASSINRQGTPNGYTF. The whole variable domain, filled in from reference TRBV19 and TRBJ1-2, reads DGGITQSPKYLFRKEGQNVTLSCEQNLNHDAMYWYRQDPGQGLRLIYYSQIVNDFQKGDIAEGYSVSREKKESFPLTVTSAQKNPTAFYLCASSINRQGTPNGYTFGSGTRLTVV.

As to this clone: The sequence runs out 3 residues before the end of the CDR3; the remainder is reconstructed from the germline J gene. V gene TRBV6-2 or TRBV6-3 combines with J gene TRBJ2-3; tentative D call: TRBD2 (7 bases). Looked up from germline, CDR1 is MNHEY and CDR2 is SVGEGT. CDR3 length: 14 amino acids. V lost 4 bases and J lost 5, with 13 bases in between. CDR3 loop: CASSSGGGEDTQYF. CDR3 DNA (partial): TGTGCCAGCAGTTCGGGGGGCGGGGAAGATACG.

On this clone itself: The read gets to within 3 residues of the CDR3 end, and the germline J gene fills in the rest. The chain links TRBV13 to TRBJ1-2; D might be TRBD1 (6 bases). This CDR3 spans 16 amino acids. Germline V CDR1 and CDR2: PRHDT, FYEKMQ (reference sequence). V lost 1 base, J lost 4 bases, and 16 bases lay in between. CDR3 DNA, as far as it was read: TGTGCCAGCAGCTTAGCGGGGGGCGGACCTTCCTATGGC. This encodes CASSLAGGGPSYG. The full CDR3 protein reads CASSLAGGGPSYGYTF.

Comments on this clone: The read comes to an end 3 residues before the CDR3 does, leaving the germline J gene to fill in the end. The chain joins TRBV10-3 to TRBJ1-5; D is possibly TRBD1 (6 bases). The germline V and J ends were trimmed by 11 bases and 3 bases, with 14 bases remaining between them. Germline V gene lookup returns CDR1 ENHRY and CDR2 SYGVKD. The CDR3 totals 13 residues. The CDR3 region is CAGGQSYNQPQHF. CDR3 DNA (partial): TGTGCCGGCGGACAGTCCTACAATCAGCCC.

To note about this clone: Read sequence stops 3 residues before the CDR3 end, and the germline J gene provides the missing end. V gene TRBV19 combines with J gene TRBJ1-2, with D maybe TRBD1 (5 bases). From germline, CDR1 is LNHDA and CDR2 SQIVND (reference sequence). This CDR3 contains 12 residues. V was cut by 7 bases and J by 3 bases, with 9 bases left in between. CDR3 region: CASNRRDYGYTF. The DNA read from the CDR3 is TGTGCCAGTAATCGCAGGGACTATGGC. Variable domain in full (rest from reference TRBV19 and TRBJ1-2): DGGITQSPKYLFRKEGQNVTLSCEQNLNHDAMYWYRQDPGQGLRLIYYSQIVNDFQKGDIAEGYSVSREKKESFPLTVTSAQKNPTAFYLCASNRRDYGYTFGSGTRLTVV.

Comments on this clone: The sequenced fragment ends 3 residues before the CDR3 boundary, so the rest is inferred from the germline J gene. The sample contains more than one DNA sequence encoding this CDR3. This chain joins TRBV20-1 and TRBJ1-3, with no clear D. CDR1 is DFQATT and CDR2 is SNEGSKA in the germline V gene (reference sequence). V dropped 1 base and J dropped 2 bases, with 12 bases sitting between them. CDR3 length equals 15 residues. CDR3 DNA (partial): TGCAGTGCTAGAGTGTCGCGGGGAACTGGAAACACC. It codes for CSARVSRGTGNT. The CDR3, in full, reads CSARVSRGTGNTIYF.

With regard to this clone: Read data end 3 residues before the CDR3 end; the end is taken from the germline J gene. The chain links TRBV7-3 to TRBJ2-1, with 9 bases fitting TRBD2. The CDR3 extends over 18 amino acids. Germline values: CDR1 SGHTA, CDR2 FQGTGA. V was pared by 1 base and J by 7 bases, with 14 bases of the junction left unmatched. The CDR3: CASSLRGVWREGRNEQFF. The CDR3 DNA, read in part, is TGTGCCAGCAGCTTAAGGGGGGTTTGGCGGGAGGGCCGGAATGAG.

As concerns this clone: From the germline J gene comes the end of the CDR3, since the read stops 3 residues before it. V gene TRBV12-3 or TRBV12-4 combines with J gene TRBJ1-6; the match to TRBD1 covers 8 bases. This CDR3 contains 15 residues. V was clipped by 1 base and J by 9 bases; unmatched bases: 5. CDR3 in amino acids: CASSLVAGGGSPLHF. CDR3 DNA (partial): TGTGCCAGCAGTTTAGTGGCAGGGGGCGGTTCACCC.

CDR3 DNA (partial): TGTGCCAGCTCACCACCCACAGGTCGGGATGAC. Its protein product is CASSPPTGRDD. The full CDR3 protein reads CASSPPTGRDDYTF. This chain uses TRBV18 with TRBJ1-2, with D perhaps matching TRBD1 (5 bases). The observed sequence ends 3 residues before the CDR3 terminus, with the missing tail filled in from the germline J gene. The CDR3 covers 14 residues. Per germline, CDR1 KGHSH and CDR2 LQKENI. The full variable domain, in which reference TRBV18 and TRBJ1-2 provide the parts outside the CDR3, is NAGVMQNPRHLVRRRGQEARLRCSPMKGHSHVYWYRQLPEEGLKFMVYLQKENIIDESGMPKERFSAEFPKEGPSILRIQQVVRGDSAAYFCASSPPTGRDDYTFGSGTRLTVV.

To note about this clone: The read comes to an end 3 residues before the CDR3 does, leaving the germline J gene to fill in the end. The chain has TRBV13 and TRBJ2-5; 10 positions match TRBD2. The CDR3 is 16 residues long. Germline CDR1 and CDR2: PRHDT and FYEKMQ (reference sequence). V shed 4 bases, J shed 5 bases, and the junction held 10 bases outside the gene matches. Here the CDR3 reads CASSSPLAGEGETQYF. The sequenced CDR3 bases are TGTGCCAGCAGCTCCCCCCTAGCGGGAGAAGGGGAGACC.

Measured by frequency, this clone is medium-sized. The CDR3 end falls 3 residues outside the read, so it is completed with the germline J gene. V and J are TRBV2 and TRBJ1-2, with D possibly being TRBD1 (5 bases). The length of the CDR3 is 14 residues. Germline V gene sequence: CDR1 SNHLY, CDR2 FYNNEI. V dropped 1 base and J dropped 4 bases, with 10 bases sitting between them. The CDR3 is CASSEVQGAYGYTF. The sequenced CDR3 bases are TGTGCCAGCAGTGAAGTCCAGGGCGCCTATGGC.

Comment on this clone: The CDR3 end lies 3 residues beyond the end of the read and is filled in from the germline J gene. The V gene is TRBV7-2, the J gene TRBJ1-6; maybe TRBD1 (5 bases). Germline CDR1 SGHTA, CDR2 FQGNSA. Trimming left V 4 bases short and J 5 bases short, with 12 bases between. The CDR3 length is 15 residues. Here the CDR3 reads CASSSTGTNNSPLHF. Incomplete CDR3 DNA: TGTGCCAGCAGCTCCACCGGGACTAATAATTCACCC.

Turning to this clone: The read falls 3 residues short of the CDR3 end, and the missing part is taken from the germline J gene. This sequence joins TRBV9 and TRBJ1-2, with a weak D call TRBD1 (5 bases). The length of the CDR3 is 17 residues. Germline CDR1 is SGDLS and CDR2 is YYNGEE. V lost 0 bases, J lost 2 bases, and 17 bases lay in between. The CDR3 bases that were read are TGTGCCAGCAGCGTAGGGCCAGGGTCCCTTACAAACTATGGC. Encoded protein: CASSVGPGSLTNYG. The whole CDR3 protein reads CASSVGPGSLTNYGYTF.

Note on this clone: The missing CDR3 end, 3 residues past where the read stops, is filled in from the germline J gene. V is TRBV28 and J is TRBJ1-4; 9 bases map to TRBD1. CDR1 and CDR2 from the germline V gene are MDHEN and SYDVKM. V shed 6 bases, J shed 2 bases, and the junction held 4 bases outside the gene matches. This CDR3 has 15 amino acids. CDR3 region: CASRPTGGTNEKLFF. The DNA read from the CDR3 is TGTGCCAGCAGGCCCACAGGGGGCACTAATGAAAAA.

On this clone itself: The read halts 3 residues ahead of the CDR3 end, with the missing end drawn from the germline J gene. The J gene is TRBJ2-5, the V gene TRBV20-1, with 8 bases identical to TRBD2. The CDR3 totals 15 residues. Losses at the gene ends were 3 bases for V and 2 bases for J; bases not matched to a gene: 8. From germline, CDR1 is DFQATT and CDR2 SNEGSKA (reference sequence). CDR3 region: CSASPTGGIQETQYF. CDR3 bases read: TGCAGTGCTAGCCCAACGGGGGGGATTCAAGAGACC.

Notes on this clone: Other DNA sequences of this sample code for an identical CDR3. CDR3 residues: CASSSTLTAGNTIYF. The DNA read from the CDR3 is TGTGCCAGCAGTTCAACCTTAACAGCTGGAAACACC. The gene calls are TRBV7-8 and TRBJ1-3; D gene ambiguous. The CDR3 end lies 3 residues beyond the end of the read and is filled in from the germline J gene. Trimming left V 6 bases short and J 2 bases short, with 14 bases between. The germline gives CDR1 SGHVS, CDR2 FQNEAQ. The CDR3 length is 15 residues.

With regard to this clone: The read halts 3 residues ahead of the CDR3 end, with the missing end drawn from the germline J gene. The chain carries TRBV20-1 and TRBJ2-7, with D possibly being TRBD2 (6 bases). Trimming stripped 0 bases from V and 0 bases from J, with 15 bases between. Germline V gene sequence: CDR1 DFQATT, CDR2 SNEGSKA (reference sequence). This CDR3 region has 16 residues. This chain's CDR3 is CSARDGRGSFSYEQYF. CDR3 DNA, as far as it was read: TGCAGTGCTAGAGATGGGCGGGGCAGCTTCTCCTACGAG.

Of note for this clone: The read falls 3 residues short of the CDR3 end, and the missing part is taken from the germline J gene. This chain connects TRBV19 to TRBJ2-2, with 7 bases identical to TRBD1. V gave up 4 bases and J gave up 1 base; unmatched junction bases: 0. The CDR3 has 14 amino acids. Germline V lookup: CDR1 LNHDA, CDR2 SQIVND (reference sequence). The CDR3 loop is CASSRTGNTGELFF. The sequenced part of the CDR3 DNA is TGTGCCAGTAGTAGGACAGGGAACACCGGGGAG. The full variable domain, completed using reference TRBV19 and TRBJ2-2, is DGGITQSPKYLFRKEGQNVTLSCEQNLNHDAMYWYRQDPGQGLRLIYYSQIVNDFQKGDIAEGYSVSREKKESFPLTVTSAQKNPTAFYLCASSRTGNTGELFFGEGSRLTVL.

A remark on this clone: The CDR3 end lies 3 residues beyond the end of the read and is filled in from the germline J gene. The chain joins TRBV5-1 to TRBJ2-7, with D possibly matching TRBD1 (6 bases). V was trimmed by 0 bases and J by 4 bases, leaving 17 bases between them. Germline V lookup: CDR1 SGHRS, CDR2 YFSETQ. The CDR3 loop spans 16 amino acids. Incomplete CDR3 DNA: TGCGCCAGCAGCTTGGCAACAGGGATGGGCAAATACGAG. Translation: CASSLATGMGKYE. From start to end, the CDR3 is CASSLATGMGKYEQYF.